The next 25 T cell receptor beta chains were all read from a single sample in a study of metastatic and nonmetastatic thyroid tumors. Ahead of thyroid surgery, no patient had received treatment of any kind. TCRdb re-called clones via MiXCR from the PCR reads. Of fewer than 25,000 clones listed, 15% to 17% were seen once; the top ten hold less than 45%. Source material: blood. These receptors were obtained from a female donor with papillary thyroid cancer or a benign thyroid nodule (not recorded which). Some clones in this sample may be carry-over from other donors' samples.

At least ten counts were recorded for this clone. The V and J genes are TRBV12-3 or TRBV12-4 and TRBJ2-7, with 8 bases that match TRBD1. CDR3 length: 14 residues. The junction had 6 bases not matched to a gene; V was cut back by 5 bases and J by 3 bases. The CDR3 sequence: CASSIQGARYEQYF. Written as DNA, the CDR3 is TGTGCCAGCAGTATCCAGGGGGCGCGCTACGAGCAGTACTTC.

Comment on this clone: A read error is possible here, since a much larger clone lies one base away. In the same sample, other DNA sequences code for this CDR3. The chain links TRBV29-1 to TRBJ1-2; the D gene is possibly TRBD1 (5 bases). The CDR3 loop spans 15 amino acids. CDR1 and CDR2 (germline): SQVTM, ANQGSEA. Trimming pared 1 base from V and 2 bases from J, leaving 14 bases between. The CDR3 is CSVEGRTDTNYGYTF. CDR3 nucleotide sequence: TGCAGCGTTGAAGGGAGGACGGACACCAACTATGGCTACACCTTC.

The sample holds a few counts of this clone. The chain joins TRBV6-1 to TRBJ1-5; D is perhaps TRBD1 (5 bases). Deletions cut 5 bases from V and 7 bases from J, with 18 bases between. The germline V gene encodes CDR1 MNHNS and CDR2 SASEGT. The CDR3 covers 15 residues. The CDR3 sequence is CASSSGIIAGQPQHF. As DNA, the CDR3 is TGTGCCAGCAGTTCAGGGATTATAGCAGGCCAGCCCCAGCATTTT.

This clone was counted many times. The gene calls are TRBV12-3 or TRBV12-4 and TRBJ2-1; tentative D call: TRBD2 (5 bases). Trimming stripped 0 bases from V and 3 bases from J, with 9 bases between. The CDR3 is 15 amino acids. The CDR3 nucleotides are TGTGCCAGCAGTTTAGCGGGAGATAACTACAATGAGCAGTTCTTC. It translates to CASSLAGDNYNEQFF.

This clone was observed at least ten times. No conserved phenylalanine or tryptophan ends this CDR3, so it is likely a read error. In DNA, the CDR3 is TGCAGTGCTAGTCAACCCGGACAGGTGGGGTCTGGCTACACCTCC. Protein sequence: CSASQPGQVGSGYTS. The chain joins TRBV20-1 to TRBJ1-2, with TRBD1 matching 7 bases. The CDR3 spans 15 residues. CDR1 and CDR2 (germline): DFQATT, SNEGSKA (reference sequence). Trimming cost V 3 bases and J 7 bases; bases outside gene matches: 14.

This clone was observed at least ten times. The chain joins TRBV20-1 to TRBJ1-5; D not certain. From germline, CDR1 is DFQATT and CDR2 SNEGSKA (reference sequence). This CDR3 region has 13 residues. The V end was cut by 0 bases, the J end by 7 bases, with 10 bases between. DNA of the CDR3: TGCAGTGCTAGAGACGTGGCGGAACAGCCCCAGCATTTT. Amino acid sequence: CSARDVAEQPQHF.

In this sample, this clone turned up many times. This rearrangement joins TRBV5-1 to TRBJ2-1; possibly TRBD1 or TRBD2 for D (6 bases each). Per germline, CDR1 SGHRS and CDR2 YFSETQ. There are 14 residues in the CDR3. V was clipped by 3 bases and J by 5 bases, with 12 bases between them. CDR3 sequence: CASSSRGTNNEQFF. DNA for the CDR3: TGCGCCAGCAGCTCCCGGGGGACAAACAATGAGCAGTTCTTC.

The sample holds many counts of this clone. The gene calls are TRBV3-1 and TRBJ2-3, with 7 bases identical to TRBD1. This CDR3 spans 16 amino acids. Trimming at V came to 4 bases and at J to 5 bases, leaving 12 bases not matched to a gene. Germline values: CDR1 LGHDT, CDR2 YNNKEL (reference sequence). CDR3 in DNA: TGTGCCAGCAGCCTAAGGACAGGTTCCCAGGGAGATACGCAGTATTTT. It specifies CASSLRTGSQGDTQYF.

With regard to this clone: This may arise from a read error, as a much more abundant clone is one base away. The chain couples TRBV18 to TRBJ2-5; D ambiguous. CDR3 size: 15 residues. Germline CDR1 reads KGHSH; CDR2 reads LQKENI. For the CDR3, the DNA is TGTGCCAGCACTACCGCAGGAGTAGCCGCCGAGACCCTGTACTTC. Its protein is CASTTAGVAAETLYF. The full variable domain, completed using reference TRBV18 and TRBJ2-5, is NAGVMQNPRHLVRRRGQEARLRCSPMKGHSHVYWYRQLPEEGLKFMVYLQKENIIDESGMPKERFSAEFPKEGPSILRIQQVVRGDSAAYFCASTTAGVAAETLYFGPGTRLLVL.

This clone was detected ten times or more. The chain couples TRBV10-2 to TRBJ2-5; D not certain. V was shortened by 0 bases and J by 5 bases, with 4 bases between the two germline ends. CDR1 and CDR2 (germline): WSHSY, SAAADI. This CDR3 is built from 12 residues. This chain's CDR3 is CASSESFETQYF. CDR3 DNA: TGCGCCAGCAGTGAGTCTTTTGAGACCCAGTACTTC.

This clone has at least ten counts. The chain couples TRBV20-1 to TRBJ2-1; D tentatively fits TRBD1 or TRBD2 (5 bases each). Per germline, CDR1 DFQATT and CDR2 SNEGSKA (reference sequence). The germline V and J ends were trimmed by 0 bases and 10 bases, with 16 bases remaining between them. CDR3 length: 14 amino acids. CDR3 loop: CSARDQAGRREQFF. CDR3 in DNA: TGCAGTGCTAGAGACCAGGCAGGGCGGAGGGAGCAGTTCTTC.

This clone was found many times. The CDR3 DNA is TGTGCCAGCAGCCGGCTACTAGCGGTTAGCACAGATACGCAGTATTTT. Translating it yields CASSRLLAVSTDTQYF. This chain connects TRBV7-3 to TRBJ2-3; 8 positions match TRBD2. J was trimmed by 0 bases and V by 5 bases; bases with no gene match: 7. This CDR3 is 16 amino acids long. Germline loops: CDR1 SGHTA, CDR2 FQGTGA. Looking up the rest from reference TRBV7-3 and TRBJ2-3 gives the full variable domain: GAGVSQTPSNKVTEKGKYVELRCDPISGHTALYWYRQSLGQGPEFLIYFQGTGAADDSGLPNDRFFAVRPEGSVSTLKIQRTERGDSAVYLCASSRLLAVSTDTQYFGPGTRLTVL.

This clone was seen many times. The chain combines TRBV27 with TRBJ2-1, with TRBD2 matching over 12 bases. Germline assignment: CDR1 MNHEY and CDR2 SMNVEV (reference sequence). Trimming took 6 bases from V and 6 from J; bases not matched to a gene: 3. The CDR3 loop spans 14 amino acids. CDR3 loop: CASSRTSGANEQFF. In DNA form, the CDR3 reads TGTGCCAGCAGCCGGACTAGCGGGGCCAATGAGCAGTTCTTC.

The sample holds many counts of this clone. The V gene is TRBV27, the J gene TRBJ1-1; D is unresolved. The V and J ends lost 2 bases and 1 base respectively, with 8 bases between them. The CDR3 spans 14 residues. Germline lookup yields CDR1 MNHEY and CDR2 SMNVEV (reference sequence). DNA of the CDR3: TGTGCCAGCAGTTTAACCCGACGGAACACTGAAGCTTTCTTT. Protein sequence: CASSLTRRNTEAFF.

V usage is TRBV11-2 and J usage is TRBJ1-2, with D perhaps TRBD1 (6 bases). V was clipped by 1 base and J by 4 bases, with 13 bases between them. This CDR3 is 15 amino acids long. From germline, CDR1 is SGHAT and CDR2 FQNNGV. The CDR3 DNA is TGTGCCAGCAGCTTAGGGACAGCGAGCGGCTATGGCTACACCTTC. The encoded protein is CASSLGTASGYGYTF.

At least ten counts were recorded for this clone. This chain connects TRBV12-3 or TRBV12-4 to TRBJ1-5; maybe TRBD1 (6 bases). CDR3 size: 15 residues. The V end was cut by 4 bases, the J end by 3 bases, with 13 bases between. The CDR3 protein is CASSYTGLDNQPQHF. The CDR3 region has the DNA TGTGCCAGCAGTTACACAGGGTTGGACAATCAGCCCCAGCATTTT.

The chain joins TRBV15 to TRBJ1-1; no definite D call. Trimming took off 0 bases at V and 1 base at J, with 12 bases between the two ends. Germline loops: CDR1 LNHNV, CDR2 YYDKDF (reference sequence). The CDR3 loop spans 16 amino acids. The CDR3: CATSRDRQSRNTEAFF. The CDR3 DNA is TGTGCCACCAGCAGAGATCGGCAATCAAGGAACACTGAAGCTTTCTTT.

By sample fraction, this clone is medium-sized (0.01 to 0.1%). The genes are TRBV9 and TRBJ2-3, with unresolved D. The CDR3 has 14 residues. V gave up 4 bases and J gave up 5 bases, with 14 bases separating them. Germline values: CDR1 SGDLS, CDR2 YYNGEE. This CDR3 is CASSSRLERDTQYF. In nucleotides, the CDR3 is TGTGCCAGCAGCTCCCGACTTGAGCGAGATACGCAGTATTTT.

This clone was observed many times. This chain uses TRBV7-6 with TRBJ2-1; D is unclear. Germline V gives CDR1 SGHVS, CDR2 FNYEAQ. V dropped 0 bases and J dropped 4 bases, with 4 bases sitting between them. This CDR3 is 13 amino acids long. CDR3 sequence: CASSLAVYNEQFF. CDR3 nucleotide sequence: TGTGCCAGCAGCTTAGCAGTTTACAATGAGCAGTTCTTC.

This clone has only a few counts. This chain joins TRBV10-2 and TRBJ2-1, with D perhaps TRBD2 (5 bases). The CDR3 has 12 amino acids. Germline CDR1 reads WSHSY; CDR2 reads SAAADI. V dropped 5 bases and J dropped 12 bases, with 14 bases sitting between them. The CDR3 DNA follows: TGCGCCAGCAGTCCCTCGATACTAGGGCAGTTCTTC. Translated, it gives CASSPSILGQFF.

The chain employs TRBV11-2 and TRBJ2-7; TRBD2 aligns across 8 bases. The CDR3 contains 16 residues. V shed 4 bases and J 2 bases; nucleotides not matched to a gene: 10. From germline, CDR1 is SGHAT and CDR2 FQNNGV. The CDR3 here is CASSSSAGAPAYEQYF. In nucleotides, the CDR3 is TGTGCCAGCAGCTCTTCAGCGGGAGCACCCGCCTACGAGCAGTACTTC.

This clone was counted many times. The chain couples TRBV25-1 to TRBJ1-1; D not certain. With 5 bases removed from V and 10 bases from J, the gap between germline ends came to 14 bases. Germline lookup yields CDR1 MGHDK and CDR2 SYGVNS. The CDR3 totals 12 residues. DNA for the CDR3: TGTGCCAGCAGTAAAAACCGGGATGGAGCTTTCTTT. This translates into CASSKNRDGAFF.

This clone has a count of ten or more. No DNA is shown, since the ends of the CDR3 on it are uncertain; the CDR3 is the one TCRdb lists. V is TRBV7-9 and J is TRBJ2-3. The CDR3 adds up to 13 amino acids, both ends counted. Germline CDR1 reads SEHNR; CDR2 reads FQNEAQ (reference sequence). The CDR3 sequence is CASALFGEDTQYF.

This clone was seen many times. The genes are TRBV20-1 and TRBJ2-5; 9 nucleotides align to TRBD1. J was trimmed by 2 bases and V by 2 bases; bases with no gene match: 9. This CDR3 is 16 amino acids long. CDR1 and CDR2 (germline): DFQATT, SNEGSKA (reference sequence). CDR3 protein: CSARKGQGLAQETQYF. CDR3 nucleotide sequence: TGCAGTGCTAGAAAGGGACAGGGACTGGCACAAGAGACCCAGTACTTC.

This clone was observed at least ten times. This chain connects TRBV5-8 to TRBJ2-1, with a weak D call TRBD1 (5 bases). V was shortened by 1 base and J by 8 bases, with 13 bases between the two germline ends. Germline values: CDR1 SGHTS, CDR2 YDEGEE. The CDR3 spans 14 residues. CDR3 in amino acids: CASSLIQGSDEQFF. In nucleotides, the CDR3 is TGTGCCAGCAGCTTGATTCAGGGTTCGGATGAGCAGTTCTTC.